These T cell receptor beta chains were read from a single sample in a study of tumor-infiltrating lymphocytes in localized non-small cell lung cancer. Repertoires were generated with immunoSEQ multiplex PCR, while TCRdb's copy carries only in-frame clones and drops some. The data show fewer than 15,000 clones, 70% to 80% seen once. Sequenced: uninvolved lung tissue not adjacent to the tumor. These receptors all come from a human donor with non-small cell lung cancer. Each CDR3 is given with its conserved first and last residue. The order of the fields is J gene, V gene, clone size, D gene, CDR3 protein, CDR3 DNA. D genes are given only for firm matches. The size of a clone is reported for some rows only, either as once, few or many, or as a class for expanded clones.

TRBJ1-4	TRBV4-2	few	-	CASSQAFTATNEKLFF	TGTGCCAGCAGCCAAGCCTTTACAGCAACTAATGAAAAACTGTTTTTT
TRBJ1-1	TRBV28	few	-	CASSFRYGEAFF	TGTGCCAGCAGTTTTAGGTACGGTGAAGCTTTCTTT
TRBJ2-7	TRBV5-1	-	TRBD2	CASSLYTAGDYEQYF	TGCGCCAGCAGCTTGTATACAGCGGGAGACTACGAGCAGTACTTC
TRBJ2-1	TRBV7-2	-	-	CASSLAGRARKFF	TGTGCCAGCAGCTTAGCGGGAAGGGCTCGAAAGTTCTTC
TRBJ1-1	TRBV6-6	-	-	CASSVGGLNTEAFF	TGTGCCAGCAGTGTAGGGGGTCTGAACACTGAAGCTTTCTTT
TRBJ1-1	TRBV5-1	-	-	CASSLGHLNTEAFF	TGCGCCAGCAGCCTGGGACATTTGAACACTGAAGCTTTCTTT
TRBJ1-4	TRBV2	few	-	CASRERSTNEKLFF	TGTGCCAGCAGGGAGAGGTCAACTAATGAAAAACTGTTTTTT
TRBJ2-5	TRBV5-1	-	-	CASSLSIGSQETQYF	TGCGCCAGCAGCTTGAGTATCGGGAGCCAAGAGACCCAGTACTTC
TRBJ2-7	TRBV30	-	-	CAWNSGKGRSYEQYF	TGTGCCTGGAACAGCGGCAAGGGCCGCTCCTACGAGCAGTACTTC
TRBJ1-6	TRBV30	-	-	CAWSVKWAGDYNSPLHF	TGTGCCTGGAGTGTAAAGTGGGCAGGGGACTATAATTCACCCCTCCACTTT
TRBJ2-5	TRBV4-2	-	-	CASSQRRGWETQYF	TGTGCCAGCAGCCAAAGAAGGGGTTGGGAGACCCAGTACTTC
TRBJ2-3	TRBV6-1	-	-	CASSPTGDTQYF	TGTGCCAGCAGCCCTACCGGAGATACGCAGTATTTT
TRBJ2-6	TRBV28	-	-	CASSSLEGRRFNVLTF	TGTGCCAGCAGTTCCCTCGAGGGCCGGAGATTCAACGTCCTGACTTTC
TRBJ2-1	TRBV2	once	TRBD1	CASRRGQPQIRATRNEQFF	TGTGCCAGCAGGAGGGGACAGCCCCAAATACGGGCTACACGGAATGAGCAGTTCTTC
TRBJ2-7	TRBV30	-	TRBD2	CAWSYGLAGSYEQYF	TGTGCCTGGAGTTACGGACTAGCGGGCTCCTACGAGCAGTACTTC